This TCR beta chain was captured by sequencing in a study of blood T cell repertoires in COVID-19. Across the study: T cells, B-cell-depleted T cells, or PBMCs provided the cDNA or gDNA that served as material.

Trimming stripped 2 bases from V and 3 bases from J, with 13 bases between. CDR1 and CDR2 (germline): SNHLY, FYNNEI. CDR3 length: 15 residues. Original processing notes: Using reference gene primer amplification, nucleated cell counts were estimated. Repertoires were generated with immunoSEQ multiplex PCR, while TCRdb's copy carries only in-frame clones and drops some. Clone size and the V and J calls come from that table; the DNA yielded D and trimming. The data show over 200,000 clones, roughly 87% seen once. This chain uses TRBV2 with TRBJ2-5, with D unresolved. The receptor comes from a young man who had recovered from COVID-19. Sequencing was carried out using PBMCs or T cells enriched from blood (not recorded which). CDR3 residues: CASSELVRVEETQYF. The CDR3 nucleotides read TGTGCCAGCAGTGAATTAGTACGCGTAGAAGAGACCCAGTACTTC.